Listed below are T cell receptor beta chains from one sample, sequenced in a study of cytomegalovirus exposure and HLA in healthy donors. TCRdb keeps only in-frame clones here, not all; method: immunoSEQ multiplex PCR. In the table there are 100,000 to 150,000 clones, more than 75% of which are singletons. The specimen was PBMCs. These receptor sequences come from a man aged 30 to 39 in good health and CMV-seropositive. Both conserved end residues are part of each CDR3. A D gene is named only where the DNA matches it firmly. Rows may omit the clone size; those that give it use once, few, many or a size class.

D gene: TRBD1
V gene: TRBV19
J gene: TRBJ1-3
CDR3 length: 14
clone size: .
CDR3 DNA: TGTGCCAGTAGTATTGGGACAGGCCTAAACACCATATATTTT
CDR3 protein: CASSIGTGLNTIYF

D gene: .
V gene: TRBV27
J gene: TRBJ1-5
CDR3 length: 16
clone size: .
CDR3 DNA: TGTGCCAGCAGTTTATCGATAACAGGTGGCAATCAGCCCCAGCATTTT
CDR3 protein: CASSLSITGGNQPQHF

D gene: .
V gene: TRBV11-2
J gene: TRBJ2-5
CDR3 length: 14
clone size: .
CDR3 DNA: TGTGCCAGCAGCTACGGACGGGGTCGGGAGACCCAGTACTTC
CDR3 protein: CASSYGRGRETQYF

D gene: TRBD1
V gene: TRBV27
J gene: TRBJ2-7
CDR3 length: 14
clone size: .
CDR3 DNA: TGTGCCAGCAGTGGTACACAGGGGGCCTACGAGCAGTACTTC
CDR3 protein: CASSGTQGAYEQYF

D gene: .
V gene: TRBV19
J gene: TRBJ1-4
CDR3 length: 12
clone size: .
CDR3 DNA: TGTGCCAGTAGTATAAGCATGGAAAAACTGTTTTTT
CDR3 protein: CASSISMEKLFF

D gene: .
V gene: TRBV2
J gene: TRBJ2-3
CDR3 length: 13
clone size: .
CDR3 DNA: TGTGCCAGCAGTGGGCGGGGTACAGATACGCAGTATTTT
CDR3 protein: CASSGRGTDTQYF

D gene: .
V gene: TRBV21-1
J gene: TRBJ2-1
CDR3 length: 17
clone size: .
CDR3 DNA: TGTGCCAGCAGAGTACTAGCGGGAGAAGTCTCCTACAATGAGCAGTTCTTC
CDR3 protein: CASRVLAGEVSYNEQFF

D gene: TRBD2
V gene: TRBV4-1
J gene: TRBJ2-1
CDR3 length: 15
clone size: .
CDR3 DNA: TGCGCCAGCAGCCAAGTAACTAGCGGGAGGCCTGAGCAGTTCTTC
CDR3 protein: CASSQVTSGRPEQFF

D gene: .
V gene: TRBV9
J gene: TRBJ1-4
CDR3 length: 15
clone size: .
CDR3 DNA: TGTGCCAGCAGCGTGACCGGGACAACTAATGAAAAACTGTTTTTT
CDR3 protein: CASSVTGTTNEKLFF

D gene: TRBD2
V gene: TRBV9
J gene: TRBJ2-5
CDR3 length: 15
clone size: .
CDR3 DNA: TGTGCCAGCAGCGTAGGCGGGAGCTCCCAAGAGACCCAGTACTTC
CDR3 protein: CASSVGGSSQETQYF

D gene: .
V gene: TRBV5-8
J gene: TRBJ1-5
CDR3 length: 17
clone size: .
CDR3 DNA: TGTGCCAGCAGCTTGGGCCCCCGGACAGTTAGCAATCAGCCCCAGCATTTT
CDR3 protein: CASSLGPRTVSNQPQHF

D gene: TRBD1
V gene: TRBV25-1
J gene: TRBJ2-3
CDR3 length: 15
clone size: .
CDR3 DNA: TGTGCCAGCAGTGGGGACAGGGGGTTTCGGGATACGCAGTATTTT
CDR3 protein: CASSGDRGFRDTQYF

D gene: TRBD2
V gene: TRBV7-3
J gene: TRBJ2-1
CDR3 length: 15
clone size: .
CDR3 DNA: TGTGCCAGCAGCTTAAGACTAGCGGGAGTTTCTGAGCAGTTCTTC
CDR3 protein: CASSLRLAGVSEQFF

D gene: .
V gene: TRBV29-1
J gene: TRBJ2-1
CDR3 length: 13
clone size: .
CDR3 DNA: TGCAGCGTTGCAGCGCTGTTAACCGATGAGCAGTTCTTC
CDR3 protein: CSVAALLTDEQFF

D gene: TRBD1
V gene: TRBV11-3
J gene: TRBJ2-1
CDR3 length: 15
clone size: once
CDR3 DNA: TGTGCCAGCAGAGGACAGGGACGGTCCTACAATGAGCAGTTCTTC
CDR3 protein: CASRGQGRSYNEQFF

D gene: TRBD2
V gene: TRBV7-2
J gene: TRBJ2-3
CDR3 length: 19
clone size: .
CDR3 DNA: TGTGCCAGCAGCTCCCCTTTGGGACTAGCGGGAGGGAGTTCAGATACGCAGTATTTT
CDR3 protein: CASSSPLGLAGGSSDTQYF

D gene: .
V gene: TRBV4-3
J gene: TRBJ2-2
CDR3 length: 15
clone size: .
CDR3 DNA: TGCGCCAGCAGCCAAGCGGCACTAAACACCGGGGAGCTGTTTTTT
CDR3 protein: CASSQAALNTGELFF

D gene: .
V gene: TRBV27
J gene: TRBJ2-1
CDR3 length: 14
clone size: .
CDR3 DNA: TGTGCCAGCAGTCTGACTAGGGGTGCGAATGAGCAGTTCTTC
CDR3 protein: CASSLTRGANEQFF

D gene: .
V gene: TRBV10-3
J gene: TRBJ1-5
CDR3 length: 14
clone size: once
CDR3 DNA: TGTGCCATCCAGGACGTAGGGGATGATCAGCCCCAGCATTTT
CDR3 protein: CAIQDVGDDQPQHF

D gene: .
V gene: TRBV15
J gene: TRBJ2-1
CDR3 length: 11
clone size: .
CDR3 DNA: TGTGCCACCGCGGGCTTCAATGAGCAGTTCTTC
CDR3 protein: CATAGFNEQFF

D gene: .
V gene: TRBV29-1
J gene: TRBJ2-2
CDR3 length: 14
clone size: .
CDR3 DNA: TGCAGCGTTGTGGGTCCCAGGGTTGGCGGGGAGCTGTTTTTT
CDR3 protein: CSVVGPRVGGELFF

D gene: .
V gene: TRBV28
J gene: TRBJ1-1
CDR3 length: 11
clone size: .
CDR3 DNA: TGTGCCAGCACCCCCGGGACATATCCTTTCTTT
CDR3 protein: CASTPGTYPFF

D gene: TRBD1
V gene: TRBV7-9
J gene: TRBJ1-4
CDR3 length: 14
clone size: .
CDR3 DNA: TGTGCCAGCAGCCAGACAGGGGTTAATGAAAAACTGTTTTTT
CDR3 protein: CASSQTGVNEKLFF